The source of this T cell receptor beta chain is a study of T-cell reconstitution after alpha-beta-depleted transplantation in children. Unique molecular identifiers were used to barcode this TCRbeta library. TCRdb passed the PCR reads through MiXCR, listing each CDR3 protein once. Among some 530,000 distinct CDR3 sequences, about 12% were seen once, and the ten largest hold around 5.6%. Trimming removed 8 bases from V and 3 bases from J; junction bases left unmatched: 15. This CDR3 comprises 16 residues. CDR1 is DFQATT and CDR2 is SNEGSKA in the germline V gene (reference sequence). The chain employs TRBV20-1 and TRBJ2-1; 8 nucleotides agree with TRBD2. This clonotype was sampled from a human donor who donated a stem cell graft to a child with combined immunodeficiency. The specimen was PBMCs from the stem cell graft donor, collected from the stem cell graft. The CDR3 DNA is TGCAGTCAGCGCAGGGGTAGCGGGGATAACTACAATGAGCAGTTCTTC. Its translation: CSQRRGSGDNYNEQFF.